This passage covers 23 T cell receptor beta chains from one sample sequenced in a study of OX40 agonist ivuxolimab in advanced cancers. The protocol was immunoSEQ multiplex PCR, while the TCRdb copy is restricted to in-frame clones and leaves out a portion. This repertoire shows fewer than 85,000 clones, about nine tenths found once; its top ten account for roughly 11%. The sequences come from CD4+ or CD8+ T cells sorted from blood, collected in a trial of the OX40 agonist ivuxolimab. The receptors stem from an adult with an advanced solid tumor such as melanoma, head and neck, liver or kidney cancer.

Note on this clone: The sample has other DNA sequences that encode this CDR3 too. This rearrangement joins TRBV27 to TRBJ2-1; 12 nucleotides match TRBD2. There are 15 residues in the CDR3. The V segment lost 5 bases and the J segment 4 bases; nucleotides outside the gene matches: 3. Germline CDR1 is MNHEY and CDR2 is SMNVEV (reference sequence). The CDR3 DNA is TGTGCCAGCAGTCCCGGGACTAGCGGGTACAATGAGCAGTTCTTC. Its protein product is CASSPGTSGYNEQFF.

The V gene is TRBV11-2, the J gene TRBJ2-5, with D hard to call. This CDR3 has 13 amino acids. Germline V CDR1 and CDR2: SGHAT, FQNNGV. The ends were cut back, 1 base at V and 5 bases at J, with 8 bases in the middle. The CDR3 nucleotides are TGTGCCAGCAGCTTAGTAATTCAGGAGACCCAGTACTTC. Its protein is CASSLVIQETQYF.

This chain joins TRBV11-2 and TRBJ1-2; the D is unclear. The ends were cut back, 0 bases at V and 5 bases at J, with 7 bases in the middle. Germline V gives CDR1 SGHAT, CDR2 FQNNGV. CDR3 length: 13 residues. The CDR3 nucleotides read TGTGCCAGCAGCTTAGAACTTGCATATGGCTACACCTTC. The encoded protein is CASSLELAYGYTF.

The rearrangement uses TRBV13 and TRBJ1-1; 9 nucleotides agree with TRBD1. This CDR3 comprises 15 residues. Per the germline V gene, CDR1 is PRHDT and CDR2 is FYEKMQ (reference sequence). V shed 3 bases, J shed 0 bases, and the junction held 2 bases outside the gene matches. CDR3 region: CASSFGTGMNTEAFF. CDR3 coding DNA: TGTGCCAGCAGCTTCGGGACAGGGATGAACACTGAAGCTTTCTTT.

A single count supports this clone. This sequence joins TRBV9 and TRBJ2-2; D possibly uses TRBD1 or TRBD2 (5 bases each). The CDR3 totals 17 residues. Between the trimmed V and J ends, which lost 2 bases and 0 bases, there was a span of 14 bases. Germline-derived CDR1 and CDR2 are SGDLS and YYNGEE. The CDR3 region has the DNA TGTGCCAGCAGCGTCTCCGGGACCCGCGCGAACACCGGGGAGCTGTTTTTT. Protein sequence: CASSVSGTRANTGELFF.

The V and J genes are TRBV4-1 and TRBJ2-7; D is possibly TRBD2 (6 bases). The germline gives CDR1 MGHRA, CDR2 YSYEKL. Trimming stripped 1 base from V and 4 bases from J, with 11 bases between. This CDR3 is built from 14 residues. This CDR3 is CASSQGGGMYEQYF. The CDR3 nucleotides read TGCGCCAGCAGCCAAGGTGGGGGGATGTACGAGCAGTACTTC.

The genes are TRBV11-3 and TRBJ2-2, with D unresolved. This CDR3 is 13 amino acids long. Germline-derived CDR1 and CDR2 are SGHNT and YENEEA. Trimming removed 4 bases at V and 5 bases at J, with 8 bases between. The CDR3: CASSYYETGELFF. Here the CDR3 DNA reads TGTGCCAGCAGCTACTATGAAACCGGGGAGCTGTTTTTT.

The chain joins TRBV6-6 to TRBJ2-3; D unclear. The V gene's germline CDR1 is MNHNY and CDR2 SVGAGI (reference sequence). Trimming pared 7 bases from V and 5 bases from J, leaving 22 bases between. This CDR3 comprises 16 residues. CDR3 amino acids: CASTPLQERQRDTQYF. The CDR3 coding sequence is TGTGCCAGCACCCCACTTCAGGAGAGGCAGAGAGATACGCAGTATTTT.

The chain has TRBV7-8 and TRBJ2-7, with TRBD1 matching over 8 bases. The CDR3 totals 16 residues. V shed 0 bases, J shed 3 bases, and the junction held 7 bases outside the gene matches. CDR1 and CDR2 from the germline V gene are SGHVS and FQNEAQ. The CDR3 loop reads CASSLAMAGQVYEQYF. The CDR3 nucleotides read TGTGCCAGCAGCTTAGCGATGGCGGGACAGGTCTACGAGCAGTACTTC.

The rearrangement links TRBV21-1 to TRBJ1-2. TRBV21-1 is listed as a pseudogene. The CDR3 loop spans 15 amino acids. In nucleotides, the CDR3 is TGTGCCAGCACCTCTCAGGACCCAGCTCTCTATGGCTACACCTTC. It translates to CASTSQDPALYGYTF.

The sample holds one count of this clone. The CDR3 reads CASSQETTSRYGYTF. In DNA, the CDR3 is TGCGCCAGCAGCCAAGAAACGACCTCAAGGTATGGCTACACCTTC. The V and J genes are TRBV4-1 and TRBJ1-2; D remains ambiguous. Trimming took 0 bases from V and 5 from J, leaving 13 bases between them. CDR1 is MGHRA and CDR2 is YSYEKL in the germline V gene. This CDR3 has 15 amino acids.

For the CDR3, the DNA is TGTGCCAGCAGAGAAGGACAGGGGACCACTGAAGCTTTCTTT. Encoded protein: CASREGQGTTEAFF. The chain couples TRBV6-4 to TRBJ1-1; 9 nucleotides align to TRBD1. The CDR3 is 14 residues long. Germline assignment: CDR1 MRHNA and CDR2 SNTAGT. V trimming: 6 bases; J trimming: 4 bases; junction bases outside the gene matches: 6.

This sequence joins TRBV4-3 and TRBJ2-1; D unresolved. The germline CDR1 and CDR2 sequences are LGHNA and YSLEER. The CDR3 is made up of 14 amino acids. V gave up 0 bases and J gave up 8 bases, with 11 bases separating them. CDR3 protein: CASSQEGRWDEQFF. For the CDR3, the DNA is TGCGCCAGCAGCCAAGAAGGACGTTGGGATGAGCAGTTCTTC.

This clone was observed once. The gene calls are TRBV10-3 and TRBJ2-6; 8 nucleotides match TRBD2. V dropped 2 bases and J dropped 2; count of bases not matched to a gene: 5. This CDR3 has 17 residues. Per the germline V gene, CDR1 is ENHRY and CDR2 is SYGVKD. The CDR3 loop reads CAISEPGGGAGANVLTF. In nucleotides, the CDR3 is TGTGCCATCAGTGAGCCCGGGGGGGGTGCTGGGGCCAACGTCCTGACTTTC.

V gene TRBV4-3 combines with J gene TRBJ1-2, with D possibly matching TRBD1 (5 bases). The CDR3 extends over 15 amino acids. V lost 1 base and J lost 0, with 9 bases in between. The germline gives CDR1 LGHNA, CDR2 YSLEER. CDR3 nucleotides: TGCGCCAGCAGCCAAGTTCCGGACACTAACTATGGCTACACCTTC. Its protein is CASSQVPDTNYGYTF.

The chain combines TRBV27 with TRBJ2-2, with D perhaps matching TRBD1 (5 bases). There are 16 residues in the CDR3. Germline V gives CDR1 MNHEY, CDR2 SMNVEV (reference sequence). Trimming stripped 7 bases from V and 4 bases from J, with 19 bases between. The CDR3 DNA reads as TGTGCCAGCACCTTTAGTAGTGGACAATTCACCGGGGAGCTGTTTTTT. Its translation is CASTFSSGQFTGELFF.

This chain links TRBV5-1 with TRBJ1-2; D is possibly TRBD1 (5 bases). V was clipped by 5 bases and J by 5 bases, with 16 bases between them. Germline assignment: CDR1 SGHRS and CDR2 YFSETQ. CDR3 length: 14 amino acids. The CDR3 sequence is CASSQDQGFYGYTF. The CDR3 nucleotides are TGCGCCAGCAGTCAAGACCAGGGCTTTTATGGCTACACCTTC. Using reference TRBV5-1 and TRBJ1-2 for the parts outside the CDR3, the full variable domain is KAGVTQTPRYLIKTRGQQVTLSCSPISGHRSVSWYQQTPGQGLQFLFEYFSETQRNKGNFPGRFSGRQFSNSRSEMNVSTLELGDSALYLCASSQDQGFYGYTFGSGTRLTVV.

The chain carries TRBV6-5 and TRBJ1-5; TRBD1 might be the D (6 bases). The germline CDR1 and CDR2 sequences are MNHEY and SVGAGI. The CDR3 has 15 residues. V lost 6 bases and J 0 bases, leaving 12 bases between the germline ends. The CDR3 sequence is CASSSNRDSNQPQHF. The CDR3 DNA is TGTGCCAGCAGCTCCAACAGGGATAGCAATCAGCCCCAGCATTTT.

The chain joins TRBV30 to TRBJ2-7; 8 bases map to TRBD1. V lost 5 bases to trimming and J lost 9 bases; unmatched junction nucleotides: 12. From germline, CDR1 is GTSNPN and CDR2 SVGIG (reference sequence). This CDR3 comprises 13 residues. CDR3 sequence reads: CAWCLGTGSGQYF. The CDR3 DNA is TGTGCCTGGTGTCTTGGGACAGGCAGTGGGCAGTACTTC.

The V gene is TRBV11-3, the J gene TRBJ2-3; D uncertain. Germline V gives CDR1 SGHNT, CDR2 YENEEA. Trimming stripped 4 bases from V and 0 bases from J, with 14 bases between. This CDR3 region has 16 residues. The CDR3 region is CASSSRPQASTDTQYF. DNA for the CDR3: TGTGCCAGCAGCTCCCGTCCTCAAGCTAGCACAGATACGCAGTATTTT.

The chain couples TRBV25-1 to TRBJ2-2; D not resolved. CDR1 and CDR2 from the germline V gene are MGHDK and SYGVNS. The length of the CDR3 is 10 residues. Trimming shortened V by 7 bases and J by 3 bases, and 0 bases separated the two germline ends. The CDR3, as DNA: TGTGCCAGCAACACCGGGGAGCTGTTTTTT. Translation: CASNTGELFF.

The chain has TRBV7-6 and TRBJ2-5; TRBD2 matches at 13 bases. Germline V CDR1 and CDR2: SGHVS, FNYEAQ. The CDR3 runs 16 residues. V lost 5 bases and J lost 1; bases outside the gene matches: 4. For the CDR3, the DNA is TGTGCCAGCAGCCAACTAGCGGGGGGGACCCAAGAGACCCAGTACTTC. Amino acids: CASSQLAGGTQETQYF.

The chain recombines TRBV10-3 with TRBJ2-7; weak D call: TRBD2 (5 bases). This CDR3 comprises 12 residues. V was cut by 6 bases and J by 1 base, with 7 bases left in between. Germline V gene sequence: CDR1 ENHRY, CDR2 SYGVKD. The CDR3: CAIRDSSYEQYF. In nucleotides, the CDR3 is TGTGCCATCAGGGACTCTTCCTACGAGCAGTACTTC.